The 20 T cell receptor beta chains below come from one sample, sequenced in a study of early T cells in non-severe SARS-CoV-2 infection. Each CDR3 protein gets one entry after TCRdb re-called the 5' RACE reads with MiXCR. Among over 75,000 distinct CDR3 sequences listed, around 14% were seen once. The sample was whole blood. These receptor sequences come from an adult who was a healthcare worker with PCR-confirmed SARS-CoV-2 infection or an uninfected control (not recorded which).

This chain connects TRBV6-2 or TRBV6-3 to TRBJ2-7; D may be TRBD1 (5 bases). Germline CDR1 is MNHEY and CDR2 is SVGEGT. The CDR3 extends over 15 amino acids. V was shortened by 6 bases and J by 2 bases, with 17 bases between the two germline ends. The CDR3 protein is CASSRPGQGTYEQYF. CDR3 nucleotides: TGTGCCAGCAGCCGGCCTGGTCAGGGAACCTACGAGCAGTACTTC.

V is TRBV18 and J is TRBJ1-1; D unresolved. The CDR3 covers 14 residues. The V gene's germline CDR1 is KGHSH and CDR2 LQKENI. V lost 2 bases, J lost 0 bases, and 7 bases lay in between. CDR3 sequence: CASSPYGVNTEAFF. Written as DNA, the CDR3 is TGTGCCAGCTCACCATATGGAGTGAACACTGAAGCTTTCTTT.

The V call is TRBV27, the J call TRBJ2-7; TRBD1 or TRBD2 may be the D gene (6 bases each). The CDR3 extends over 12 amino acids. Germline V gene data show CDR1 as MNHEY and CDR2 as SMNVEV (reference sequence). Trimming cost V 6 bases and J 10 bases, with 16 bases left between them. The CDR3 DNA reads as TGTGCCAGCAGCCCGACGGAGGGGGGTCAGTACTTC. This sequence encodes CASSPTEGGQYF.

This clonotype was detected ten times or more. The rearrangement joins TRBV7-2 to TRBJ2-7; 7 positions agree with TRBD1. The germline gives CDR1 SGHTA, CDR2 FQGNSA. This CDR3 contains 14 residues. V shed 0 bases and J 2 bases; nucleotides not matched to a gene: 1. CDR3 DNA: TGTGCCAGCAGCTTAGCGACAGGGACCTACGAGCAGTACTTC. Translated: CASSLATGTYEQYF.

The chain employs TRBV29-1 and TRBJ2-1; D is uncertain. CDR3 length: 12 amino acids. Germline CDR1 reads SQVTM; CDR2 reads ANQGSEA. The chain's CDR3 is CSGVPGENEQFF. CDR3 in DNA: TGCAGTGGGGTACCAGGTGAGAATGAGCAGTTCTTC.

This clonotype was picked up many times. This chain joins TRBV12-3 or TRBV12-4 and TRBJ2-5, with D perhaps TRBD1 or TRBD2 (6 bases each). The CDR3 sequence is 15 residues long. Trimming took 10 bases from V and 1 from J, leaving 19 bases between them. The CDR3, as DNA: TGTGCCACTTCGTCCCACGGGGGCTCCCAAGAGACCCAGTACTTC. This translates into CATSSHGGSQETQYF.

The J gene is TRBJ2-7, the V gene TRBV6-2 or TRBV6-3; 9 bases are shared with TRBD1. V gave up 6 bases and J gave up 4 bases; unmatched junction bases: 13. This CDR3 comprises 16 residues. Germline V gene sequence: CDR1 MNHEY, CDR2 SVGEGT. The CDR3 bases are TGTGCCAGCAGCCCCGCGGGGACAGGGCGCGGGTACGAGCAGTACTTC. This translates into CASSPAGTGRGYEQYF.

J is TRBJ1-6 and V is TRBV10-1; D unclear. Trimming took off 8 bases at V and 9 bases at J, with 14 bases between the two ends. The CDR3 totals 13 residues. Germline CDR1 WNHNN, CDR2 SYGVQD (reference sequence). CDR3 protein: CASRGYDGSPLHF. The CDR3 DNA follows: TGCGCCAGCCGAGGATATGACGGTTCACCCCTCCACTTT.

This clonotype came up many times. The chain uses TRBV7-9 and TRBJ2-5; D not resolved. Germline V gene sequence: CDR1 SEHNR, CDR2 FQNEAQ (reference sequence). The CDR3 runs 13 residues. The V and J ends lost 1 base and 2 bases respectively, with 5 bases between them. Written as DNA, the CDR3 is TGTGCCAGCAGCTTAGGAGCGCAAGAGACCCAGTACTTC. This encodes CASSLGAQETQYF.

The V gene is TRBV2, the J gene TRBJ1-5; the D is unclear. V was shortened by 3 bases and J by 6 bases, with 6 bases between the two germline ends. Per germline, CDR1 SNHLY and CDR2 FYNNEI. The CDR3 totals 12 residues. CDR3 in DNA: TGTGCCAGCAGTGATGGGTTTCAGCCCCAGCATTTT. It translates to CASSDGFQPQHF.

The gene calls are TRBV28 and TRBJ1-2, with 7 bases identical to TRBD1. After removal of 7 bases from V and 14 bases from J, the junction contained 13 bases not matched to a gene. The CDR3 is 12 amino acids. In germline, CDR1 is MDHEN, CDR2 SYDVKM. CDR3 in DNA: TGTGCCAGCACCTTAGCCGGGGCAGGGGGTACCTTC. Its translation is CASTLAGAGGTF.

This chain links TRBV18 with TRBJ2-5; TRBD1 matches at 9 bases. The CDR3 contains 15 residues. The V gene end was trimmed by 0 bases and the J gene end by 7 bases; junction bases not matched to a gene: 6. CDR1 and CDR2 from the germline V gene are KGHSH and LQKENI. CDR3 in DNA: TGTGCCAGCTCACCACCGACAGGGGGTCACCCGACCCAGTACTTC. Its protein product is CASSPPTGGHPTQYF.

This clonotype was observed many times. This sequence joins TRBV28 and TRBJ1-1; D is undetermined. This CDR3 contains 14 residues. The V gene lost 6 bases and the J gene lost 0 bases, with 11 bases spanning the gap. Germline CDR1 reads MDHEN; CDR2 reads SYDVKM. The CDR3, as DNA: TGTGCCAGCAGCCCCAACCCCATGAACACTGAAGCTTTCTTT. Amino acids: CASSPNPMNTEAFF.

This clonotype was counted only a few times. The J gene is TRBJ1-2, the V gene TRBV5-4; D unresolved. In germline, CDR1 is SGHNT, CDR2 YYREEE (reference sequence). Trimming took off 4 bases at V and 3 bases at J, with 19 bases between the two ends. CDR3 length: 16 amino acids. CDR3 nucleotides: TGTGCCAGCAGCCCGAAGCCGGGCCAACCACACTATGGCTACACCTTC. The encoded protein is CASSPKPGQPHYGYTF.

This clonotype was detected a few times. This chain connects TRBV18 to TRBJ1-1; D possibly corresponds to TRBD1 (5 bases). V dropped 3 bases and J dropped 3 bases, with 17 bases sitting between them. CDR3 size: 16 residues. Germline V CDR1 and CDR2: KGHSH, LQKENI. The chain's CDR3 is CASSPRQGSVDTEAFF. In DNA form, the CDR3 reads TGTGCCAGCTCACCTCGGCAGGGATCGGTAGACACTGAAGCTTTCTTT. Drawing the rest from reference TRBV18 and TRBJ1-1, the complete variable domain is NAGVMQNPRHLVRRRGQEARLRCSPMKGHSHVYWYRQLPEEGLKFMVYLQKENIIDESGMPKERFSAEFPKEGPSILRIQQVVRGDSAAYFCASSPRQGSVDTEAFFGQGTRLTVV.

This clonotype is medium-sized within its sample. V gene TRBV29-1 combines with J gene TRBJ2-3; no reliable D call. The CDR3 totals 12 residues. V was trimmed by 7 bases and J by 4 bases, leaving 12 bases between them. Germline V gives CDR1 SQVTM, CDR2 ANQGSEA. The CDR3 reads CSAGQGPDTQYF. The CDR3 coding sequence is TGCAGCGCTGGCCAAGGCCCAGATACGCAGTATTTT.

This clonotype has only one observation. The rearrangement joins TRBV9 to TRBJ1-2, with TRBD1 identical over 8 bases. CDR3 length: 17 amino acids. J gave up 5 bases and V 2 bases, and 14 bases lay outside the gene matches. The germline V gene has CDR1 SGDLS and CDR2 YYNGEE. CDR3 DNA: TGTGCCAGCAGCGTCGGACAGGGAACGTCCGTGCTGTATGGCTACACCTTC. Translating gives CASSVGQGTSVLYGYTF.

This clonotype has at least ten counts. CDR3 sequence reads: CSAPRGSGGAGTGELFF. CDR3 nucleotide sequence: TGCAGTGCCCCCCGGGGAAGCGGGGGGGCGGGCACCGGGGAGCTGTTTTTT. The V and J genes are TRBV20-1 and TRBJ2-2; 10 bases map to TRBD2. The germline gives CDR1 DFQATT, CDR2 SNEGSKA (reference sequence). Trimming at V came to 6 bases and at J to 4 bases, leaving 14 bases not matched to a gene. The CDR3 has 17 residues.

This clonotype was counted only a few times. The V and J genes are TRBV5-1 and TRBJ2-3; D may be TRBD1 (6 bases). The CDR3 is 17 amino acids. The V gene lost 3 bases and the J gene lost 2 bases, with 19 bases spanning the gap. Germline lookup yields CDR1 SGHRS and CDR2 YFSETQ. The CDR3 region is CASSSDSKTGNTDTQYF. The CDR3 bases are TGCGCCAGCAGCTCGGATTCCAAGACAGGCAACACAGATACGCAGTATTTT.

In its sample, this clonotype was seen many times. The rearrangement links TRBV11-2 to TRBJ2-7, with 10 nucleotides matching TRBD2. V trimming: 6 bases; J trimming: 2 bases; junction bases outside the gene matches: 10. The V gene's germline CDR1 is SGHAT and CDR2 FQNNGV. The CDR3 has 16 amino acids. CDR3 loop: CASRMEAGGIAYEQYF. CDR3 nucleotides: TGTGCCAGCAGGATGGAAGCGGGGGGGATAGCCTACGAGCAGTACTTC.